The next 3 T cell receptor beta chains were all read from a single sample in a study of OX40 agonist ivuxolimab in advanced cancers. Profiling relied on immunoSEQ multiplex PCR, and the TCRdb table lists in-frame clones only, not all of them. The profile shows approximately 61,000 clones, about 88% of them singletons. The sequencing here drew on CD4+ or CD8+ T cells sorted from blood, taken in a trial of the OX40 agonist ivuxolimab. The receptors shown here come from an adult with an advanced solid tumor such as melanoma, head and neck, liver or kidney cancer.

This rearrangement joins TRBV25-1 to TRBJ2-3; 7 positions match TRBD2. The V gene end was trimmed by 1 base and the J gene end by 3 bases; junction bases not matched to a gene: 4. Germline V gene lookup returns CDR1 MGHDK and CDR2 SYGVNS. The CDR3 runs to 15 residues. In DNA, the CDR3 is TGTGCCAGCAGTGAATGGGCGGGAGCGACAGATACGCAGTATTTT. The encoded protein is CASSEWAGATDTQYF.

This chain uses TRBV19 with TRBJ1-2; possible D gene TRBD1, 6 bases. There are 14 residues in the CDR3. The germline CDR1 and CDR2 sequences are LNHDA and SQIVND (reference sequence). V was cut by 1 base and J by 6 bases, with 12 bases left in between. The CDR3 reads CASSIAVGGDGYTF. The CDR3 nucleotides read TGTGCCAGTAGTATAGCCGTTGGGGGCGATGGCTACACCTTC.

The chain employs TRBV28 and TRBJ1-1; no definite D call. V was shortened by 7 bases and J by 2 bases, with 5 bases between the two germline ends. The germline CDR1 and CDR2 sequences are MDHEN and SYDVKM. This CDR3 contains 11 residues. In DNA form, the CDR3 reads TGTGCCAGCACCCTTAACACTGAAGCTTTCTTT. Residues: CASTLNTEAFF.